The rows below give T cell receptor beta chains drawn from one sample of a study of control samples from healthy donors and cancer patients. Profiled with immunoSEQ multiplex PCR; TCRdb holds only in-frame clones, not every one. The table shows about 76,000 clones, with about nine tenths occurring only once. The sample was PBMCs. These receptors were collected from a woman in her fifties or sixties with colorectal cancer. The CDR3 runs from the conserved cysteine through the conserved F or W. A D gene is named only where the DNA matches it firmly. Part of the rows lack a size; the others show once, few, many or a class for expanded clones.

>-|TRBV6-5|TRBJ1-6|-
CASSYSAGSPLHF
TGTGCCAGCAGTTACTCGGCTGGCTCACCCCTCCACTTT
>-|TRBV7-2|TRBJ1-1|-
CASSLSAPTGNTEAFF
TGTGCCAGCAGCTTAAGTGCGCCCACCGGGAACACTGAAGCTTTCTTT
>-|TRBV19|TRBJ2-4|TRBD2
CASSPRSSGGAQNIQYF
TGTGCCAGTAGTCCACGTTCGAGCGGGGGGGCCCAAAACATTCAGTACTTC
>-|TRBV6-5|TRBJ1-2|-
CATLGVWGRRGYTF
TGTGCCACCTTAGGCGTCTGGGGGCGGCGTGGCTACACCTTC
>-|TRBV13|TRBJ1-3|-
CASIDRASGRNTIYF
TGTGCCAGCATCGATAGGGCCTCTGGGCGAAACACCATATATTTT
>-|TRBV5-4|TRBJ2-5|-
CASSYGGAGVETQYF
TGTGCCAGCAGTTATGGGGGGGCCGGGGTTGAGACCCAGTACTTC
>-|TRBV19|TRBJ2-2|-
CASITQAGELFF
TGTGCCAGTATTACGCAAGCCGGGGAGCTGTTTTTT
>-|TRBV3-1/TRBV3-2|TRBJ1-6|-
CASSQDGGSNNSPLHF
TGTGCCAGCAGCCAAGATGGGGGATCTAATAATTCACCCCTCCACTTT
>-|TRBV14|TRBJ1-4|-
CASSQVERGTLFF
TGTGCCAGCAGCCAAGTGGAACGGGGGACACTGTTTTTT
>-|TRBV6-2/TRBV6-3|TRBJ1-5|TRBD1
CASSPGQENQPQHF
TGTGCCAGCAGTCCGGGACAGGAGAATCAGCCCCAGCATTTT
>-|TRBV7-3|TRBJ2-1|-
CASSLSLTNEQFF
TGTGCCAGCAGCTTAAGTCTGACCAATGAGCAGTTCTTC
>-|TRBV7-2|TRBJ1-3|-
CASSLYGPSVNTIYF
TGTGCCAGCAGCTTATACGGTCCCTCTGTAAACACCATATATTTT
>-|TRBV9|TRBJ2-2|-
CASSQQYRLTGELFF
TGTGCCAGCAGCCAGCAATACAGGTTGACCGGGGAGCTGTTTTTT
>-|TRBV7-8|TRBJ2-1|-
CASSSPWGKHNEQFF
TGTGCCAGCAGCTCTCCGTGGGGCAAACACAATGAGCAGTTCTTC
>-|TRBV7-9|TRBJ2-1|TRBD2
CASSEGTSMYNEQFF
TGTGCCAGCAGCGAAGGGACTAGCATGTACAATGAGCAGTTCTTC
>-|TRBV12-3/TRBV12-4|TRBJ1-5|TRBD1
CASSPRDSQPQHF
TGTGCCAGCAGTCCCCGGGACAGTCAGCCCCAGCATTTT
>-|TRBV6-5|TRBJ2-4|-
CASSPDVGIQYF
TGTGCCAGCAGCCCAGATGTGGGCATTCAGTACTTC
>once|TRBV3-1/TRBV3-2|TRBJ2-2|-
CASSLLTGELFF
TGTGCCAGCAGCCTACTGACCGGGGAGCTGTTTTTT
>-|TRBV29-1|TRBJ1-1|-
CSVEEGRGEAFF
TGCAGCGTTGAAGAGGGTAGGGGTGAAGCTTTCTTT
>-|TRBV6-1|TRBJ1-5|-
CASSDSPGAQPQHF
TGTGCCAGCAGTGATAGTCCAGGGGCTCAGCCCCAGCATTTT
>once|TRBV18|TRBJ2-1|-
CASSPEAGEQFF
TGTGCCAGCTCACCCGAAGCCGGGGAGCAGTTCTTC
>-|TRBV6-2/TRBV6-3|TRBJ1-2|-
CASSTGWYGYTF
TGTGCCAGCAGTACGGGGTGGTATGGCTACACCTTC
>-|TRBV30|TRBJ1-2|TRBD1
CAWQRRTGIYGYTF
TGTGCCTGGCAAAGGCGGACAGGGATCTATGGCTACACCTTC
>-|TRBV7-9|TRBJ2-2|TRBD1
CASSLDSDRWAAGELFF
TGTGCCAGCAGCTTAGATTCGGACAGGTGGGCGGCCGGGGAGCTGTTTTTT
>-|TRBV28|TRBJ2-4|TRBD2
CASSLVAGAKNIQYF
TGTGCCAGCAGTTTAGTAGCGGGGGCCAAAAACATTCAGTACTTC
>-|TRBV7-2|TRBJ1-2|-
CASSLGPPANYGYTF
TGTGCCAGCAGCTTGGGACCGCCAGCTAACTATGGCTACACCTTC
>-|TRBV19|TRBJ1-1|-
CASSYTANTEAFF
TGTGCCAGTTCCTACACAGCGAACACTGAAGCTTTCTTT
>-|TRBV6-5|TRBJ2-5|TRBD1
CASKRQGRETQYF
TGTGCCAGCAAGAGACAGGGACGGGAGACCCAGTACTTC
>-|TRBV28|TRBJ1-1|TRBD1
CASRRQGANEAFF
TGTGCCAGCAGAAGACAGGGGGCAAATGAAGCTTTCTTT